This is a list of T cell receptor beta chains from one sample in a study of blood T cell repertoires in COVID-19. Assay: immunoSEQ multiplex PCR; the TCRdb copy retains only in-frame clones and omits some. Seen here are about 170,000 clones, about 88% observed once, and the top ten hold roughly 2%. The material sequenced was peripheral blood. The receptors were gathered from a man aged 50 to 60 who had recovered from COVID-19. CDR3s include the opening cysteine and the closing phenylalanine or tryptophan. D genes are given only for firm matches. Clone size appears in some rows only: once, few, many, or a class for an expanded clone.

v_gene	d_gene	abundance	j_gene	CDR3aa	CDR3nt
TRBV6-2/TRBV6-3	TRBD2	-	TRBJ2-3	CASSLGLAGIDTQYF	TGTGCCAGCAGCCTGGGACTAGCGGGGATAGATACGCAGTATTTT
TRBV5-8	TRBD1	-	TRBJ2-7	CASSTWGTGSYEQYF	TGTGCCAGCAGCACCTGGGGGACAGGGAGTTACGAGCAGTACTTC
TRBV11-2	-	-	TRBJ2-1	CASSLVDSRSSYNEQFF	TGTGCCAGCAGCTTAGTGGACTCCCGAAGCTCCTACAATGAGCAGTTCTTC
TRBV6-5	TRBD1	-	TRBJ1-2	CASRDRGLEYGYTF	TGTGCCAGCAGGGACAGGGGACTAGAGTATGGCTACACCTTC
TRBV27	TRBD1	-	TRBJ2-2	CASSLGQGTTGELFF	TGTGCCAGCAGTTTAGGACAGGGGACTACCGGGGAGCTGTTTTTT
TRBV7-6	TRBD2	-	TRBJ2-3	CASSLGWSASGTSTDTQYF	TGTGCCAGCAGCTTAGGTTGGTCGGCTAGCGGGACCAGCACAGATACGCAGTATTTT
TRBV28	-	-	TRBJ2-2	CASRTGTLNTGELFF	TGTGCCAGCAGAACCGGGACACTGAACACCGGGGAGCTGTTTTTT
TRBV3-1/TRBV3-2	-	few	TRBJ2-7	CASSPGPHEQYF	TGTGCCAGCAGTCCTGGCCCCCACGAGCAGTACTTC
TRBV24-1	TRBD1	-	TRBJ2-3	CATSDWPSGTGVTDTQYF	TGTGCCACCAGTGATTGGCCCTCCGGGACAGGGGTAACGGATACGCAGTATTTT
TRBV6-5	TRBD1	once	TRBJ2-7	CASSDRGQGSYEQYF	TGTGCCAGCTCCGACAGGGGGCAAGGGTCCTACGAGCAGTACTTC
TRBV18	-	-	TRBJ2-5	CASSPGLQETQYF	TGTGCCAGCTCACCCGGACTCCAAGAAACCCAGTACTTC
TRBV6-5	-	once	TRBJ1-6	CASSSPGISYNSPLHF	TGTGCCAGCAGTTCGCCAGGGATTAGCTATAATTCACCCCTCCACTTT
TRBV30	-	-	TRBJ2-3	CAWSTARTVVTDTQYF	TGTGCCTGGAGTACGGCCAGGACAGTCGTCACAGATACGCAGTATTTT
TRBV11-3	TRBD1	-	TRBJ2-2	CASSLRTGGTGELFF	TGTGCCAGCAGCTTACGGACAGGGGGGACCGGGGAGCTGTTTTTT
TRBV5-1	TRBD1	-	TRBJ1-2	CASSPDRVQGYTF	TGCGCCAGCAGCCCCGACAGGGTACAGGGCTACACCTTC
TRBV29-1	-	-	TRBJ2-2	CSVEDRGGLGVPGELFF	TGCAGCGTTGAAGATCGCGGAGGGCTAGGGGTCCCCGGGGAGCTGTTTTTT
TRBV2	-	-	TRBJ2-2	CASSGPNTGELFF	TGTGCCAGCAGTGGGCCAAACACCGGGGAGCTGTTTTTT
TRBV4-3	-	-	TRBJ1-4	CASSPGAGQGEKLFF	TGCGCCAGCAGCCCAGGGGCCGGGCAGGGCGAAAAACTGTTTTTT
TRBV5-1	-	-	TRBJ2-5	CASAEGETQYF	TGCGCCAGCGCTGAGGGCGAGACCCAGTACTTC
TRBV4-3	TRBD1	-	TRBJ1-6	CASSQATGTGYPPLHF	TGCGCCAGCAGCCAAGCAACCGGGACAGGGTACCCCCCCCTCCACTTT
TRBV5-6	-	-	TRBJ2-7	CASSDIQRYEQYF	TGTGCCAGCAGCGATATACAGAGATACGAGCAGTACTTC
TRBV5-1	TRBD2	-	TRBJ2-7	CASSLKLADYEQYF	TGCGCCAGCAGCTTAAAACTAGCGGATTACGAGCAGTACTTC
TRBV27	TRBD2	-	TRBJ2-1	CASSPTSGRAEEQFF	TGTGCCAGCAGTCCGACTAGCGGGAGGGCCGAAGAGCAGTTCTTC
TRBV29-1	-	once	TRBJ2-7	CSVWIGEGQYF	TGCAGCGTTTGGATAGGGGAAGGGCAGTACTTC
TRBV7-3	TRBD2	-	TRBJ2-5	CASSPQGTSGETQYF	TGTGCCAGCAGCCCCCAAGGTACTAGCGGCGAGACCCAGTACTTC
TRBV3-1/TRBV3-2	-	-	TRBJ2-6	CASSRDRSGANVLTF	TGTGCCAGCAGCCGAGACCGCTCTGGGGCCAACGTCCTGACTTTC
TRBV19	-	few	TRBJ2-2	CASSRDTHTGELFF	TGTGCCAGTAGTCGGGACACCCACACCGGGGAGCTGTTTTTT
TRBV7-2	-	-	TRBJ2-2	CASTTKSGPPGELFF	TGTGCCAGCACTACGAAAAGCGGGCCCCCCGGGGAGCTGTTTTTT
TRBV19	-	-	TRBJ2-3	CASSLADTQYF	TGTGCCAGTAGTCTGGCCGATACGCAGTATTTT
TRBV5-5	TRBD2	-	TRBJ2-7	CASSPTSGLQGYEQYF	TGTGCCAGCAGCCCGACTAGCGGCCTGCAGGGCTACGAGCAGTACTTC
TRBV7-3	-	-	TRBJ2-7	CASYSSGQKIQKFYEQYF	TGTGCCAGCTACTCATCCGGACAGAAAATCCAAAAATTCTACGAGCAGTACTTC
TRBV5-6	-	-	TRBJ1-5	CASSLYRSSNQPQHF	TGTGCCAGCAGCTTGTATCGGAGTAGCAATCAGCCCCAGCATTTT
TRBV2	TRBD2	once	TRBJ2-4	CASSEGLAGGQNIQYF	TGTGCCAGCAGTGAAGGGCTAGCGGGAGGTCAAAACATTCAGTACTTC
TRBV5-8	-	-	TRBJ2-1	CASSLLPGAISYNEQFF	TGTGCCAGCAGCTTGTTGCCGGGAGCTATCTCCTACAATGAGCAGTTCTTC
TRBV2	TRBD1	-	TRBJ1-2	CASSERQGPPYSDGYTF	TGTGCCAGCAGTGAACGACAGGGGCCCCCATATTCGGATGGCTACACCTTC
TRBV6-2/TRBV6-3	-	-	TRBJ2-1	CASSTPRVPNEQFF	TGTGCCAGCAGTACGCCCCGGGTCCCCAATGAGCAGTTCTTC
TRBV6-2/TRBV6-3	-	-	TRBJ2-7	CASSPPSHEQYF	TGTGCCAGCAGTCCCCCGAGCCACGAGCAGTACTTC
TRBV19	TRBD2	-	TRBJ2-1	CASSTPWTSGGAWNEQFF	TGTGCCAGTAGTACACCATGGACTAGCGGGGGGGCTTGGAATGAGCAGTTCTTC
TRBV5-1	TRBD2	-	TRBJ2-5	CASSLGLAGSETQYF	TGCGCCAGCAGCTTAGGACTAGCGGGATCAGAGACCCAGTACTTC
TRBV2	-	-	TRBJ2-2	CASSGRTGELFF	TGTGCCAGCAGTGGTCGGACCGGGGAGCTGTTTTTT